Described below is a single T cell receptor (beta chain) sequence and its context. Sample-barcoded 5' priming and a J-beta primer mix drove a second PCR of roughly 6 to 12 cycles. TCRdb redid the calling of the 5' RACE reads with MiXCR, one entry per CDR3 protein. The data show approximately 800,000 distinct CDR3 sequences, around a quarter seen once. The record originates from a study of blood T cells in healthy people across ages. The same sample was also studied in work on T cells of mothers and their children. That source reports: The effect of thymic selection on TCR recombination output is similar between related and unrelated pairs.

This receptor was identified in a boy aged 5-17 years in good health. Sequencing was done on a sample of blood.

The CDR3 DNA reads TGTGCCAGCAGCCAAGACTCCCTGACTGAAACTGAAGCTTTCTTT. It yields the protein CASSQDSLTETEAFF. The rearrangement links TRBV3-1 to TRBJ1-1; D ambiguous. V was cut by 0 bases and J by 5 bases, with 13 bases left in between. The V gene's germline CDR1 is LGHDT and CDR2 YNNKEL (reference sequence). CDR3 length: 15 amino acids.